These 18 T cell receptor beta chains came from one sample sequenced in a study of blood T cell repertoires in COVID-19. The assay was immunoSEQ multiplex PCR, and TCRdb's table has in-frame clones only and misses some. This sample has about 250,000 clones, with about 85% found just once. Input material: PBMCs or T cells enriched from blood (not recorded which). The receptor set was obtained from a woman in her 30s with acute COVID-19.

The chain links TRBV4-1 to TRBJ2-7; perhaps TRBD1 as D (5 bases). Per the germline V gene, CDR1 is MGHRA and CDR2 is YSYEKL. The CDR3 is 14 amino acids. V lost 2 bases and J lost 2, with 10 bases in between. The CDR3 region has the DNA TGCGCCAGCAGCCAACACGACAGAACCTACGAGCAGTACTTC. It translates to CASSQHDRTYEQYF.

The chain couples TRBV28 to TRBJ2-7, with 9 bases matching TRBD2. The CDR3 contains 15 residues. Germline CDR1 MDHEN, CDR2 SYDVKM. V gave up 5 bases and J gave up 1 base; unmatched junction bases: 6. The CDR3: CASSPRAGGSYEQYF. The DNA of the CDR3 is TGTGCCAGCAGTCCCCGGGCGGGAGGGTCCTACGAGCAGTACTTC.

The genes are TRBV5-6 and TRBJ2-3, with 9 bases that match TRBD1. The CDR3 totals 16 residues. V was pared by 4 bases and J by 4 bases, with 10 bases of the junction left unmatched. Germline CDR1 SGHDT, CDR2 YYEEEE. CDR3 protein: CASSRTDRGFADTQYF. The CDR3 nucleotides read TGTGCCAGCAGCCGAACCGACAGGGGGTTCGCAGATACGCAGTATTTT.

In this sample, this clone turned up once. The chain combines TRBV18 with TRBJ1-1; 9 bases align to TRBD1. CDR1 is KGHSH and CDR2 is LQKENI in the germline V gene. The CDR3 sequence is 13 residues long. Unmatched junction bases numbered 10, after V lost 4 bases and J lost 13 bases. This chain's CDR3 is CASSLGTGTGFFF. The CDR3 bases are TGTGCCAGCTCACTTGGAACCGGGACAGGGTTTTTCTTT.

CDR3 sequence (DNA): TGTGCCATCAGTGAGTCCGTGAACACTGAAGCTTTCTTT. Amino acid sequence: CAISESVNTEAFF. The rearrangement joins TRBV10-3 to TRBJ1-1; no definite D call. CDR1 is ENHRY, CDR2 SYGVKD, per germline. Trimming left V 0 bases short and J 0 bases short, with 2 bases between. The length of the CDR3 is 13 residues.

This clone showed up just a few times. The rearrangement links TRBV28 to TRBJ1-5; D not certain. Trimming took 3 bases from V and 4 from J, leaving 10 bases between them. From germline, CDR1 is MDHEN and CDR2 SYDVKM. The CDR3 is 14 residues long. The CDR3 DNA follows: TGTGCCAGCAGTTTCTTTTCTTTAAATCAGCCCCAGCATTTT. Its protein is CASSFFSLNQPQHF. Full variable domain (remainder filled in from reference TRBV28 and TRBJ1-5): DVKVTQSSRYLVKRTGEKVFLECVQDMDHENMFWYRQDPGLGLRLIYFSYDVKMKEKGDIPEGYSVSREKKERFSLILESASTNQTSMYLCASSFFSLNQPQHFGDGTRLSIL.

The V gene is TRBV3-1 (or the pseudogene TRBV3-2), the J gene TRBJ2-5; 11 bases agree with TRBD2. This CDR3 spans 15 amino acids. V lost 4 bases and J lost 5; bases outside the gene matches: 6. CDR1 is LGHDT and CDR2 is YNNKEL in the germline V gene (reference sequence). The CDR3 coding sequence is TGTGCCAGCAGCCTAGCGGGGGGGCTAGGTGAGACCCAGTACTTC. Protein sequence: CASSLAGGLGETQYF.

The rearrangement links TRBV10-1 to TRBJ2-7; TRBD1 agrees at 8 bases. This CDR3 contains 13 residues. Germline V gene lookup returns CDR1 WNHNN and CDR2 SYGVQD (reference sequence). Trimming at V came to 7 bases and at J to 7 bases, leaving 9 bases not matched to a gene. CDR3 region: CASTLTGVREQYF. CDR3 DNA sequence: TGCGCCAGCACCTTGACAGGGGTAAGGGAGCAGTACTTC.

Only a few counts were recorded for this clone. The V gene is TRBV2, the J gene TRBJ1-5; 7 bases are a match to TRBD1. The CDR3 consists of 14 residues. Germline lookup yields CDR1 SNHLY and CDR2 FYNNEI. J gave up 2 bases and V 9 bases, and 7 bases lay outside the gene matches. The CDR3 DNA follows: TGTGCCAGTACCAGGGGGATAGGCAATCAGCCCCAGCATTTT. Protein product: CASTRGIGNQPQHF.

This chain uses TRBV29-1 with TRBJ2-7; tentative D call: TRBD2 (5 bases). Trimming stripped 0 bases from V and 0 bases from J, with 15 bases between. The CDR3 extends over 16 amino acids. The germline V gene encodes CDR1 SQVTM and CDR2 ANQGSEA. CDR3 sequence (DNA): TGCAGCGTTGAAGAGAGGAAAGGAGGTAGCTCCTACGAGCAGTACTTC. It is translated as CSVEERKGGSSYEQYF.

The chain carries TRBV7-3 and TRBJ1-2; possibly TRBD1 for D (6 bases). Between the trimmed V and J ends, which lost 1 base and 0 bases, there was a span of 9 bases. The CDR3 spans 15 residues. CDR1 and CDR2 (germline): SGHTA, FQGTGA. CDR3: CASSLSPGANYGYTF. In DNA form, the CDR3 reads TGTGCCAGCAGCTTAAGTCCAGGGGCTAACTATGGCTACACCTTC.

This chain uses TRBV27 with TRBJ1-5; the D gene is possibly TRBD1 (5 bases). Germline CDR1 MNHEY, CDR2 SMNVEV (reference sequence). CDR3 length equals 14 residues. Trimming took off 2 bases at V and 8 bases at J, with 13 bases between the two ends. CDR3 bases: TGTGCCAGCAGTTTAGCACAGGCGCATAAGCCCCAGCATTTT. It translates to CASSLAQAHKPQHF.

CDR3 bases: TGTGCCAGCAGCCTACGGACAGGGGGCATTGGGTCACCCCTCCACTTT. Its protein is CASSLRTGGIGSPLHF. The gene calls are TRBV7-2 and TRBJ1-6, with 11 nucleotides matching TRBD1. The CDR3 totals 16 residues. Germline CDR1 is SGHTA and CDR2 is FQGNSA. The V gene end was trimmed by 5 bases and the J gene end by 10 bases; junction bases not matched to a gene: 10.

The rearrangement links TRBV6-5 to TRBJ1-1; TRBD1 might be the D (6 bases). This CDR3 spans 13 amino acids. The germline CDR1 and CDR2 sequences are MNHEY and SVGAGI. Trimming took 7 bases from V and 7 from J, leaving 16 bases between them. The chain's CDR3 is CASILNREHEAFF. CDR3 sequence (DNA): TGTGCCAGCATCCTGAACAGGGAACATGAAGCTTTCTTT.

This chain connects TRBV29-1 to TRBJ1-2; maybe TRBD1 (6 bases). V gave up 4 bases and J gave up 3 bases, with 9 bases separating them. Germline values: CDR1 SQVTM, CDR2 ANQGSEA. This CDR3 region has 12 residues. CDR3 amino acids: CSVADSDYGYTF. The CDR3 region has the DNA TGCAGCGTTGCGGACAGTGACTATGGCTACACCTTC.

The chain is built from TRBV21-1 and TRBJ2-1; the table's D call, TRBD2, was not checked against the DNA. TRBV21-1 is deemed a pseudogene. The CDR3 length is 12 residues. The CDR3, as DNA: TGTGCCAGCAGCGCGGCGAACAATGAGCAGTTCTTC. Its translation is CASSAANNEQFF.

The table lists this clone with a count of one. The V and J genes are TRBV30 and TRBJ2-1; tentatively, D is TRBD2 (5 bases). V was clipped by 3 bases and J by 8 bases, with 11 bases between them. This CDR3 comprises 12 residues. Germline V lookup: CDR1 GTSNPN, CDR2 SVGIG (reference sequence). The CDR3: CAWSDGGYEQFF. CDR3 nucleotide sequence: TGTGCCTGGAGCGACGGAGGTTATGAGCAGTTCTTC. The variable domain in full, completed from reference TRBV30 and TRBJ2-1, reads SQTIHQWPATLVQPVGSPLSLECTVEGTSNPNLYWYRQAAGRGLQLLFYSVGIGQISSEVPQNLSASRPQDRQFILSSKKLLLSDSGFYLCAWSDGGYEQFFGPGTRLTVL.

CDR3 sequence (DNA): TGTGCCAGCAGCGGGACAGTCCCCTCCTACGAGCAGTACTTC. This encodes CASSGTVPSYEQYF. The rearrangement joins TRBV6-2 or TRBV6-3 to TRBJ2-7, with 7 nucleotides matching TRBD1. The CDR3 covers 14 residues. CDR1 and CDR2 from the germline V gene are MNHEY and SVGEGT. The V and J ends lost 6 bases and 0 bases, in that order; junction bases with no gene match: 5.